These 8 T cell receptor beta chains share one sample of origin, sequenced in a study of PD-1 blockade in classical Hodgkin lymphoma. Produced via immunoSEQ multiplex PCR; TCRdb's table is partial and in-frame only. The data show about 7,000 clones, around 81% seen once. The time point is: newly diagnosed, previously untreated cHL patient sample. Sequencing was done on a sample of peripheral blood mononuclear cells (PBMCs). The receptors come from a human donor with classical Hodgkin lymphoma.

The rearrangement links TRBV19 to TRBJ2-1; D not certain. The CDR3 covers 11 residues. The V end lost 1 base, the J end lost 8 bases, and 3 bases lay between the germline ends. Germline assignment: CDR1 LNHDA and CDR2 SQIVND (reference sequence). The CDR3 spells CASSIADEQFF. The CDR3 DNA sequence: TGTGCCAGTAGTATAGCGGATGAGCAGTTCTTC.

The table lists this clone with a few counts. V and J are TRBV2 and TRBJ1-3; unclear D gene. With 4 bases removed from V and 2 bases from J, the gap between germline ends came to 6 bases. The CDR3 contains 13 residues. The germline V gene encodes CDR1 SNHLY and CDR2 FYNNEI. The chain's CDR3 is CASSATAGNTIYF. Written as DNA, the CDR3 is TGTGCCAGCAGTGCTACCGCTGGAAACACCATATATTTT. Full variable domain (missing parts from reference TRBV2 and TRBJ1-3): EPEVTQTPSHQVTQMGQEVILRCVPISNHLYFYWYRQILGQKVEFLVSFYNNEISEKSEIFDDQFSVERPDGSNFTLKIRSTKLEDSAMYFCASSATAGNTIYFGEGSWLTVV.

This chain connects TRBV5-1 to TRBJ2-5, with 12 bases lining up with TRBD2. J lost 2 bases, V lost 0 bases, and 11 bases had no gene match. Germline-derived CDR1 and CDR2 are SGHRS and YFSETQ. The CDR3 extends over 19 amino acids. The CDR3 bases are TGCGCCAGCAGCTTGGTCCTAACCGGGACTAGCGGGCTACAAGAGACCCAGTACTTC. This sequence encodes CASSLVLTGTSGLQETQYF.

The chain links TRBV5-6 to TRBJ2-3; perhaps TRBD2 as D (6 bases). Germline CDR1 and CDR2: SGHDT and YYEEEE. There are 14 residues in the CDR3. V was cut by 3 bases and J by 5 bases, with 13 bases left in between. This chain's CDR3 is CASSSGDPGDTQYF. The CDR3 DNA sequence: TGTGCCAGCAGCTCGGGGGATCCCGGAGATACGCAGTATTTT.

V usage is TRBV30 and J usage is TRBJ1-5; the D is unclear. This CDR3 is 13 amino acids long. The germline V gene encodes CDR1 GTSNPN and CDR2 SVGIG (reference sequence). Trimming removed 0 bases from V and 0 bases from J, with 3 bases in between. In DNA form, the CDR3 reads TGTGCCTGGAGTGTAGGTAGCAATCAGCCCCAGCATTTT. It codes for CAWSVGSNQPQHF.

The chain uses TRBV2 and TRBJ2-5; D is ambiguous. The V gene's germline CDR1 is SNHLY and CDR2 FYNNEI. The V and J ends lost 3 bases and 7 bases respectively, with 18 bases between them. The CDR3 is 15 amino acids. The CDR3 coding sequence is TGTGCCAGCAGTGAGCTCGTGAGAGCCTCAGGGACCCAGTACTTC. Its protein product is CASSELVRASGTQYF.

The rearrangement uses TRBV7-6 and TRBJ2-5; 16 bases align to TRBD2. V shed 2 bases and J 0 bases; nucleotides not matched to a gene: 12. Per the germline V gene, CDR1 is SGHVS and CDR2 is FNYEAQ. This CDR3 has 21 amino acids. DNA of the CDR3: TGTGCCAGCAGCTTACCACAATCCGGGACTAGCGGGAGGGCGTACCAAGAGACCCAGTACTTC. This sequence encodes CASSLPQSGTSGRAYQETQYF.

In its sample, this clone was seen a few times. This chain uses TRBV9 with TRBJ2-7; perhaps TRBD2 as D (5 bases). Germline V CDR1 and CDR2: SGDLS, YYNGEE. This CDR3 comprises 15 residues. Trimming removed 0 bases at V and 3 bases at J, with 13 bases between. The CDR3 loop is CASSVGAGGDYEQYF. CDR3 coding DNA: TGTGCCAGCAGCGTAGGGGCGGGTGGGGACTACGAGCAGTACTTC.